This TCR beta chain was sequenced during a study of blood T cell repertoires in COVID-19. On the study more broadly: Samples of COVID-19 (acute and convalescent) were obtained from the United States, Italy and Spain. T cells, B-cell-depleted T cells, or PBMCs supplied cDNA or gDNA.

Germline CDR1 is LNHDA and CDR2 is SQIVND (reference sequence). The CDR3 length is 15 residues. With 4 bases clipped from V and 6 bases from J, the junction kept 8 bases outside the gene matches. Study processing details: Nucleated cell number was recorded as an estimate derived from reference gene primer amplification. TCRdb keeps only in-frame clones here, not all; method: immunoSEQ multiplex PCR. Clonal size and the V and J genes are those of that table, whereas D and trimming came from the DNA. The sample lists 6,500 to 8,000 clones, 70% to 90% occurring once. V usage is TRBV19 and J usage is TRBJ2-2; 7 bases fit TRBD2. Material: peripheral blood. This receptor was taken from a human donor with active COVID-19. The donor label of this sample is uncertain. CDR3 nucleotides: TGTGCCAGTAGTACCAACGGACTAGGGGCCGGGGAGCTGTTTTTT. It translates to CASSTNGLGAGELFF. Full variable domain (remainder filled in from reference TRBV19 and TRBJ2-2): DGGITQSPKYLFRKEGQNVTLSCEQNLNHDAMYWYRQDPGQGLRLIYYSQIVNDFQKGDIAEGYSVSREKKESFPLTVTSAQKNPTAFYLCASSTNGLGAGELFFGEGSRLTVL.